A single sample is the source of the 24 T cell receptor beta chains below, sequenced in a study of blood T cell repertoires in COVID-19. The repertoire was sequenced with immunoSEQ multiplex PCR; TCRdb's copy has only in-frame clones and lacks some. In the table there are roughly 500,000 clones, roughly 87% of which are singletons. The specimen was peripheral blood. The receptor set was obtained from a man aged 18 to 30 with COVID-19, enrolled during active disease.

V is TRBV7-9 and J is TRBJ2-1; TRBD2 aligns across 11 bases. This CDR3 is 15 amino acids long. The V gene's germline CDR1 is SEHNR and CDR2 FQNEAQ (reference sequence). V shed 5 bases and J 9 bases; nucleotides not matched to a gene: 9. CDR3 protein: CASSTLLAGVGEQFF. As DNA, the CDR3 is TGTGCCAGCAGCACCCTACTAGCGGGAGTAGGTGAGCAGTTCTTC.

V usage is TRBV4-2 and J usage is TRBJ2-5, with 10 bases aligning to TRBD2. Germline V lookup: CDR1 LGHNA, CDR2 YNFKEQ. This CDR3 spans 18 amino acids. Trimming took 1 base from V and 5 from J; bases not matched to a gene: 13. In nucleotides, the CDR3 is TGTGCCAGCAGCCAAGGGAGAACTAGCGGGATTTCTGGGGAGACCCAGTACTTC. It yields the protein CASSQGRTSGISGETQYF.

This clone was observed a handful of times. In DNA form, the CDR3 reads TGTGCCAGTAGTATACTAGCGGGGGGGCTTGAGCAGTTCTTC. It is translated as CASSILAGGLEQFF. The chain is built from TRBV19 and TRBJ2-1, with 12 positions matching TRBD2. Per germline, CDR1 LNHDA and CDR2 SQIVND (reference sequence). The CDR3 loop spans 14 amino acids. V lost 2 bases, J lost 9 bases, and 2 bases stayed unmatched.

Concerning this clone itself: Distinct nucleotide sequences in the sample also encode this CDR3. This chain uses TRBV14 with TRBJ2-2, with D possibly TRBD1 on 5 matching bases. CDR3 length: 14 amino acids. Between the trimmed V and J ends, which lost 4 bases and 0 bases, there was a span of 6 bases. Germline-derived CDR1 and CDR2 are SGHDN and FVKESK. CDR3 protein: CASSRQTNTGELFF. The CDR3 bases are TGTGCCAGCAGCCGACAGACGAACACCGGGGAGCTGTTTTTT.

The chain combines TRBV10-2 with TRBJ2-7; D is perhaps TRBD2 (6 bases). The germline V and J ends were trimmed by 5 bases and 3 bases, with 14 bases remaining between them. From germline, CDR1 is WSHSY and CDR2 SAAADI. CDR3 length equals 14 residues. CDR3 DNA sequence: TGCGCCAGCAGTCCACGACTGGGGGGCTACGAGCAGTACTTC. Its protein product is CASSPRLGGYEQYF.

The chain employs TRBV9 and TRBJ2-5, with D perhaps matching TRBD2 (6 bases). This CDR3 is 15 amino acids long. The V gene's germline CDR1 is SGDLS and CDR2 YYNGEE. V was trimmed by 0 bases and J by 2 bases, leaving 11 bases between them. CDR3 residues: CASSVEGGTQETQYF. The CDR3 DNA reads as TGTGCCAGCAGCGTAGAGGGAGGAACACAAGAGACCCAGTACTTC.

The genes are TRBV5-5 and TRBJ2-3; 9 nucleotides line up with TRBD1. V shed 4 bases, J shed 2 bases, and the junction held 5 bases outside the gene matches. The CDR3 extends over 15 amino acids. Looked up from germline, CDR1 is SGHKS and CDR2 is YYEKEE (reference sequence). DNA for the CDR3: TGTGCCAGCAGCCCGGACAGGGGTTACACAGATACGCAGTATTTT. It encodes CASSPDRGYTDTQYF.

This chain connects TRBV19 to TRBJ1-4, with D hard to call. The V gene's germline CDR1 is LNHDA and CDR2 SQIVND (reference sequence). This CDR3 has 14 amino acids. The germline V and J ends were trimmed by 7 bases and 5 bases, with 14 bases remaining between them. Written as DNA, the CDR3 is TGTGCCAGTACCCTAAGTGGGAGGAATGAAAAACTGTTTTTT. It specifies CASTLSGRNEKLFF.

V usage is TRBV14 and J usage is TRBJ1-5, with TRBD1 matching over 7 bases. J lost 5 bases, V lost 2 bases, and 12 bases had no gene match. Per the germline V gene, CDR1 is SGHDN and CDR2 is FVKESK. CDR3 length equals 17 residues. CDR3: CASSQKYSGTDYQPQHF. As DNA, the CDR3 is TGTGCCAGCAGCCAAAAATACTCCGGGACAGATTATCAGCCCCAGCATTTT.

The V call is TRBV29-1, the J call TRBJ1-2; TRBD1 might be the D (6 bases). The CDR3 consists of 12 residues. Between the trimmed V and J ends, which lost 7 bases and 6 bases, there was a span of 15 bases. Germline assignment: CDR1 SQVTM and CDR2 ANQGSEA. CDR3 sequence reads: CSGEKQGHGYTF. As DNA, the CDR3 is TGCAGCGGAGAAAAACAGGGTCATGGCTACACCTTC.

The CDR3 DNA sequence: TGTGCCACCAGCAGAGCAGACAGACTAGCGGGGGACAATGAGCAGTTCTTC. Translation: CATSRADRLAGDNEQFF. The rearrangement uses TRBV15 and TRBJ2-1; 12 bases align to TRBD2. The CDR3 covers 17 residues. The V gene's germline CDR1 is LNHNV and CDR2 YYDKDF (reference sequence). V trimming: 1 base; J trimming: 5 bases; junction bases outside the gene matches: 6.

This chain connects TRBV19 to TRBJ1-5; D perhaps matches TRBD1 (5 bases). There are 15 residues in the CDR3. CDR1 and CDR2 from the germline V gene are LNHDA and SQIVND (reference sequence). Trimming shortened V by 5 bases and J by 2 bases, and 13 bases separated the two germline ends. The CDR3 loop reads CASSRNRNGNQPQHF. CDR3 bases: TGTGCCAGTAGTCGCAACAGGAACGGCAATCAGCCCCAGCATTTT. The whole variable domain, filled in from reference TRBV19 and TRBJ1-5, reads DGGITQSPKYLFRKEGQNVTLSCEQNLNHDAMYWYRQDPGQGLRLIYYSQIVNDFQKGDIAEGYSVSREKKESFPLTVTSAQKNPTAFYLCASSRNRNGNQPQHFGDGTRLSIL.

CDR3 sequence reads: CASSRKLGAGDNGYTF. CDR3 DNA sequence: TGTGCCAGCAGCCGTAAACTTGGGGCGGGGGATAATGGCTACACCTTC. The chain uses TRBV7-8 and TRBJ1-2; possibly TRBD1 for D (5 bases). V was cut by 5 bases and J by 6 bases, with 22 bases left in between. The CDR3 sequence is 16 residues long. CDR1 and CDR2 from the germline V gene are SGHVS and FQNEAQ.

This chain links TRBV4-1 with TRBJ2-1; possibly TRBD2 for D (6 bases). Germline V gene lookup returns CDR1 MGHRA and CDR2 YSYEKL. The CDR3 contains 15 residues. The germline V and J ends were trimmed by 1 base and 3 bases, with 10 bases remaining between them. The CDR3 here is CASSQGLDIYNEQFF. DNA of the CDR3: TGCGCCAGCAGCCAAGGACTAGACATCTACAATGAGCAGTTCTTC.

V gene TRBV30 combines with J gene TRBJ1-4; no clear D gene. V was cut by 1 base and J by 4 bases, with 7 bases left in between. Germline CDR1 reads GTSNPN; CDR2 reads SVGIG (reference sequence). The CDR3 has 13 residues. DNA of the CDR3: TGTGCCTGGAGTGGGCAGTTTAATGAAAAACTGTTTTTT. Translation gives CAWSGQFNEKLFF.

J is TRBJ2-2 and V is TRBV7-3, with D maybe TRBD2 (6 bases). In germline, CDR1 is SGHTA, CDR2 FQGTGA. The CDR3 has 13 amino acids. The V end was cut by 4 bases, the J end by 6 bases, with 9 bases between. CDR3 nucleotide sequence: TGTGCCAGCAGCTATCGGGGGTCCGGGGAGCTGTTTTTT. Its translation is CASSYRGSGELFF.

The chain carries TRBV7-2 and TRBJ2-7; weak D call: TRBD1 (5 bases). There are 13 residues in the CDR3. Germline loops: CDR1 SGHTA, CDR2 FQGNSA. The V end lost 5 bases, the J end lost 3 bases, and 11 bases lay between the germline ends. The CDR3 bases are TGTGCCAGCAGCACACGAAGGGGCTACGAGCAGTACTTC. It is translated as CASSTRRGYEQYF.

The genes are TRBV9 and TRBJ2-3, with 11 positions matching TRBD1. Germline V gene data show CDR1 as SGDLS and CDR2 as YYNGEE. The ends lost 3 bases at V and 5 bases at J; junction bases unmatched: 5. This CDR3 is built from 15 residues. The CDR3 loop is CASSALDRGLDTQYF. CDR3 sequence (DNA): TGTGCCAGCAGCGCCCTGGACAGGGGGCTAGATACGCAGTATTTT.

The gene calls are TRBV28 and TRBJ2-3; the match to TRBD1 covers 8 bases. Germline lookup yields CDR1 MDHEN and CDR2 SYDVKM. This CDR3 contains 18 residues. Trimming took 2 bases from V and 0 from J; bases not matched to a gene: 10. This chain's CDR3 is CASSLGLPGQVSTDTQYF. In nucleotides, the CDR3 is TGTGCCAGCAGTTTAGGCCTCCCGGGACAGGTTAGCACAGATACGCAGTATTTT.

The chain has TRBV5-5 and TRBJ2-5, with a tentative D call TRBD2 (5 bases). With 6 bases removed from V and 7 bases from J, the gap between germline ends came to 16 bases. The CDR3 consists of 13 residues. Per the germline V gene, CDR1 is SGHKS and CDR2 is YYEKEE (reference sequence). The chain's CDR3 is CASTLPGFTTQYF. CDR3 nucleotides: TGTGCCAGCACCTTACCGGGATTTACGACCCAGTACTTC.

This chain connects TRBV11-3 to TRBJ2-1; 11 nucleotides agree with TRBD1. There are 14 residues in the CDR3. CDR1 is SGHNT, CDR2 YENEEA, per germline. The V and J ends lost 5 bases and 10 bases, in that order; junction bases with no gene match: 7. The CDR3 sequence: CASSQGQGAEEQFF. The CDR3 DNA sequence: TGTGCCAGCAGCCAAGGACAGGGGGCTGAGGAGCAGTTCTTC.

The chain is built from TRBV28 and TRBJ2-7, with TRBD1 as a possible D gene (6 bases). The germline CDR1 and CDR2 sequences are MDHEN and SYDVKM. This CDR3 region has 15 residues. Trimming left V 4 bases short and J 1 base short, with 14 bases between. The CDR3 DNA follows: TGTGCCAGCAGTTCGATAAGTAGGGGGTCCTACGAGCAGTACTTC. This encodes CASSSISRGSYEQYF. Full variable domain (outside the CDR3, taken from reference TRBV28 and TRBJ2-7): DVKVTQSSRYLVKRTGEKVFLECVQDMDHENMFWYRQDPGLGLRLIYFSYDVKMKEKGDIPEGYSVSREKKERFSLILESASTNQTSMYLCASSSISRGSYEQYFGPGTRLTVT.

The rearrangement uses TRBV7-8 and TRBJ1-6; 7 bases line up with TRBD1. V was clipped by 5 bases and J by 12 bases; unmatched bases: 19. From germline, CDR1 is SGHVS and CDR2 FQNEAQ. The CDR3 runs 17 residues. The CDR3: CASSKDRIITRPLPLHF. In DNA, the CDR3 is TGTGCCAGCAGCAAGGACAGGATCATCACCAGACCTTTACCCCTCCACTTT.

This clone appeared once. The gene calls are TRBV6-8 and TRBJ2-1; TRBD2 aligns across 9 bases. This CDR3 has 20 amino acids. CDR1 MNHGY and CDR2 SAAAGT come from the germline V gene. The trim removed 5 bases at V and 0 bases at J, leaving 17 bases unmatched. In DNA form, the CDR3 reads TGTGCCAGCAGTATGCCCGCTCCGCTGACTAGCGGAAACTCCTACAATGAGCAGTTCTTC. Encoded protein: CASSMPAPLTSGNSYNEQFF.